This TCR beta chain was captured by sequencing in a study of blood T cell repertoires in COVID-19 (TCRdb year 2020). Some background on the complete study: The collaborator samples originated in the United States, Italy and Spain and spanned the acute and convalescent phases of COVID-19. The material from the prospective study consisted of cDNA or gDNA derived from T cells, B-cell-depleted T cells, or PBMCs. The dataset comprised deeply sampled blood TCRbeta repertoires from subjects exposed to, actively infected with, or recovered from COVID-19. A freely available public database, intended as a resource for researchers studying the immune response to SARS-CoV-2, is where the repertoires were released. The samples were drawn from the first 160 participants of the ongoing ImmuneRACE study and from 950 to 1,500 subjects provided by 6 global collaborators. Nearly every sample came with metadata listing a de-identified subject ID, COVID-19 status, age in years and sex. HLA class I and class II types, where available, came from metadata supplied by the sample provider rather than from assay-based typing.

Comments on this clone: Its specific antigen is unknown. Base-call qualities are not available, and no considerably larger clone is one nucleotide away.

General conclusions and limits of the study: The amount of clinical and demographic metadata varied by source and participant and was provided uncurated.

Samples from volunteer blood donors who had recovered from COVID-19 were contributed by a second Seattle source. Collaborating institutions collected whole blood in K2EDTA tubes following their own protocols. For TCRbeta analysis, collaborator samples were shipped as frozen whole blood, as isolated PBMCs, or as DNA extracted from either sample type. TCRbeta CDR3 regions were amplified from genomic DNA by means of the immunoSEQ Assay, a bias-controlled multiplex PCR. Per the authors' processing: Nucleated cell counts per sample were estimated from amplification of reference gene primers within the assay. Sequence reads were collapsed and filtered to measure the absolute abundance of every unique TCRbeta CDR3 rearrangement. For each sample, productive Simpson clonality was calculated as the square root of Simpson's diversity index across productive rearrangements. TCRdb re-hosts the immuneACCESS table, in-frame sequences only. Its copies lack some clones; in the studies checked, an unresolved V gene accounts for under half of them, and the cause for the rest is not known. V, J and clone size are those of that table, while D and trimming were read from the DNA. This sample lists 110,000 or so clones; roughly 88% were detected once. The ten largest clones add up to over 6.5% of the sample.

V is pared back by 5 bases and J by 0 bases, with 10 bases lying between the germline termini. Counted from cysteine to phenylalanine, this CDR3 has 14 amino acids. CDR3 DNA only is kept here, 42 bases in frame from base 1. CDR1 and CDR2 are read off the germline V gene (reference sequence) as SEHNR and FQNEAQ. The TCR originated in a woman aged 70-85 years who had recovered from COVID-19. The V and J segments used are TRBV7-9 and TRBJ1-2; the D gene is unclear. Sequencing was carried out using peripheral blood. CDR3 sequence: CASSLNTANYGYTF. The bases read TGTGCCAGCAGCCTAAATACAGCTAACTATGGCTACACCTTC.